Following are 22 T cell receptor beta chains from one sample sequenced in a study of regulatory T cells in long-lasting Graves disease. Assembly of TCR beta libraries relied on iRepertoire HTBI primers together with Arm-PCR of CDR3 regions. Via MiXCR, TCRdb re-called the multiplex PCR reads, giving one row per CDR3 protein. The sample records about 470,000 distinct CDR3 sequences, around 20% being singletons. Time point in this sample: persistent/refractory GD, antithyroid drugs over 5 years with positive TRAb. PBMC-derived RNA was used for the TCR library. This specimen consisted of peripheral blood mononuclear cells (PBMCs), obtained when the disease was refractory, from a patient treated with antithyroid drugs. The receptors shown here come from a female donor with Graves disease.

This clonotype occurred many times. The gene calls are TRBV7-3 and TRBJ2-5; a weak D match, TRBD1 (7 bases). V dropped 6 bases and J dropped 2 bases, with 16 bases sitting between them. Germline V gives CDR1 SGHTA, CDR2 FQGTGA. The CDR3 covers 15 residues. The CDR3 sequence: CASSRGGGVQETQYF. The CDR3, as DNA: TGTGCCAGCAGTAGAGGGGGCGGGGTACAAGAGACCCAGTACTTC. Based on the CDR3 plus reference TRBV7-3 and TRBJ2-5, the full variable domain is GAGVSQTPSNKVTEKGKYVELRCDPISGHTALYWYRQSLGQGPEFLIYFQGTGAADDSGLPNDRFFAVRPEGSVSTLKIQRTERGDSAVYLCASSRGGGVQETQYFGPGTRLLVL.

This clonotype was observed at least ten times. The V call is TRBV7-2, the J call TRBJ1-5; possibly TRBD1 for D (5 bases). The germline V gene has CDR1 SGHTA and CDR2 FQGNSA. Trimming left V 3 bases short and J 5 bases short, with 11 bases between. This CDR3 spans 14 amino acids. The CDR3 spells CASSFVPGHQPQHF. In nucleotides, the CDR3 is TGTGCCAGCAGCTTTGTGCCAGGGCATCAGCCCCAGCATTTT.

In this sample, this clonotype turned up a few times. V gene TRBV19 combines with J gene TRBJ1-5; maybe TRBD1 (6 bases). Deletions cut 7 bases from V and 11 bases from J, with 27 bases between. CDR1 and CDR2 from the germline V gene are LNHDA and SQIVND (reference sequence). The CDR3 has 16 residues. CDR3 DNA sequence: TGTGCCAGTACCAAAGGAGGGGGGGTAACTATCTGGACCCAGCATTTT. Its protein is CASTKGGGVTIWTQHF.

This clonotype was found a few times. The chain uses TRBV7-3 and TRBJ2-7; tentative D call: TRBD2 (6 bases). V gave up 4 bases and J gave up 6 bases, with 19 bases separating them. Germline CDR1 and CDR2: SGHTA and FQGTGA. The length of the CDR3 is 15 residues. CDR3 coding DNA: TGTGCCAGCAGCTCGCTTAGGGACTCCCTCTTCGAGCAGTACTTC. Translation: CASSSLRDSLFEQYF.

On this clonotype: Possible read error: a much larger clone is one base away. J is TRBJ2-7 and V is TRBV2; 8 nucleotides match TRBD2. The CDR3 length is 13 residues. CDR1 is SNHLY and CDR2 is FYNNEI in the germline V gene. In nucleotides, the CDR3 is TGTGACAGCAGTGGTGGACTAGCAGTCGAGCAGTACTTC. It encodes CDSSGGLAVEQYF. The full variable domain, with the rest looked up from reference TRBV2 and TRBJ2-7, is EPEVTQTPSHQVTQMGQEVILRCVPISNHLYFYWYRQILGQKVEFLVSFYNNEISEKSEIFDDQFSVERPDGSNFTLKIRSTKLEDSAMYFCDSSGGLAVEQYFGPGTRLTVT.

This chain links TRBV2 with TRBJ2-1; 10 bases are shared with TRBD2. Losses at the gene ends were 10 bases for V and 8 bases for J; bases not matched to a gene: 11. Germline CDR1 reads SNHLY; CDR2 reads FYNNEI. The CDR3 is made up of 14 amino acids. CDR3 residues: CATQLAGTKDEQFF. In DNA, the CDR3 is TGTGCCACCCAACTAGCGGGGACGAAGGATGAGCAGTTCTTC. The complete variable domain, with remaining parts taken from reference TRBV2 and TRBJ2-1, reads EPEVTQTPSHQVTQMGQEVILRCVPISNHLYFYWYRQILGQKVEFLVSFYNNEISEKSEIFDDQFSVERPDGSNFTLKIRSTKLEDSAMYFCATQLAGTKDEQFFGPGTRLTVL.

Many counts were recorded for this clonotype. The V gene is TRBV5-5, the J gene TRBJ2-5; D possibly corresponds to TRBD1 (6 bases). Trimming removed 4 bases from V and 5 bases from J, with 12 bases in between. This CDR3 spans 13 amino acids. From germline, CDR1 is SGHKS and CDR2 YYEKEE (reference sequence). CDR3: CASSPRGTETQYF. As DNA, the CDR3 is TGTGCCAGCAGCCCCAGGGGAACGGAGACCCAGTACTTC.

The J gene is TRBJ2-6, the V gene TRBV6-2 or TRBV6-3; D is ambiguous. The CDR3 has 16 residues. Between the trimmed V and J ends, which lost 5 bases and 3 bases, there was a span of 14 bases. The germline gives CDR1 MNHEY, CDR2 SVGEGT. The CDR3 protein is CASSLDLAGGANVLTF. Written as DNA, the CDR3 is TGTGCCAGCAGTCTAGATTTGGCTGGTGGGGCCAACGTCCTGACTTTC.

Only a few counts were recorded for this clonotype. This rearrangement joins TRBV30 to TRBJ2-2, with D uncertain. V lost 0 bases and J 4 bases, leaving 6 bases between the germline ends. The CDR3 is 13 residues long. Germline V gene sequence: CDR1 GTSNPN, CDR2 SVGIG (reference sequence). CDR3 sequence reads: CAWSVGGTGELFF. In DNA, the CDR3 is TGTGCCTGGAGTGTGGGTGGCACCGGGGAGCTGTTTTTT. Full variable domain (missing parts from reference TRBV30 and TRBJ2-2): SQTIHQWPATLVQPVGSPLSLECTVEGTSNPNLYWYRQAAGRGLQLLFYSVGIGQISSEVPQNLSASRPQDRQFILSSKKLLLSDSGFYLCAWSVGGTGELFFGEGSRLTVL.

This chain connects TRBV11-2 to TRBJ2-7; possible D gene TRBD1, 5 bases. The CDR3 spans 15 residues. V was trimmed by 1 base and J by 4 bases, leaving 14 bases between them. Germline CDR1 reads SGHAT; CDR2 reads FQNNGV. The CDR3 reads CASSLGRRALYEQYF. The CDR3 DNA reads TGTGCCAGCAGCTTAGGGCGCAGGGCATTGTACGAGCAGTACTTC. Filled out from reference TRBV11-2 and TRBJ2-7, the complete variable domain reads EAGVAQSPRYKIIEKRQSVAFWCNPISGHATLYWYQQILGQGPKLLIQFQNNGVVDDSQLPKDRFSAERLKGVDSTLKIQPAKLEDSAVYLCASSLGRRALYEQYFGPGTRLTVT.

This clonotype has a count of ten or more. The chain has TRBV5-1 and TRBJ2-7; 8 positions match TRBD1. The V and J ends lost 5 bases and 6 bases, in that order; junction bases with no gene match: 10. The germline CDR1 and CDR2 sequences are SGHRS and YFSETQ. CDR3 length: 14 residues. In DNA, the CDR3 is TGCGCCAGCAGATCAACAGGGGGGTCTCTCGAGCAGTACTTC. Translated: CASRSTGGSLEQYF. Filled out from reference TRBV5-1 and TRBJ2-7, the complete variable domain reads KAGVTQTPRYLIKTRGQQVTLSCSPISGHRSVSWYQQTPGQGLQFLFEYFSETQRNKGNFPGRFSGRQFSNSRSEMNVSTLELGDSALYLCASRSTGGSLEQYFGPGTRLTVT.

V usage is TRBV18 and J usage is TRBJ1-5; a possible D gene is TRBD1 (5 bases). Germline assignment: CDR1 KGHSH and CDR2 LQKENI. Trimming removed 4 bases at V and 4 bases at J, with 8 bases between. The CDR3 has 13 residues. CDR3 in amino acids: CASSRDGNQPQHF. In DNA, the CDR3 is TGTGCCAGCTCACGGGACGGAAATCAGCCCCAGCATTTT.

This clonotype was observed a handful of times. This chain connects TRBV29-1 to TRBJ2-2, with unresolved D. The CDR3 loop spans 11 amino acids. Germline V gene sequence: CDR1 SQVTM, CDR2 ANQGSEA. V was clipped by 8 bases and J by 4 bases, with 8 bases between them. Here the CDR3 DNA reads TGCAGCTTAACTTGCACCGGGGAGCTGTTTTTT. This codes for CSLTCTGELFF.

The V call is TRBV20-1, the J call TRBJ1-2; D is unresolved. The CDR3 is 18 residues long. From germline, CDR1 is DFQATT and CDR2 SNEGSKA (reference sequence). The ends were cut back, 6 bases at V and 3 bases at J, with 29 bases in the middle. The CDR3 loop reads CSASKYSRGGNYDYGYTF. The CDR3 region has the DNA TGCAGTGCCTCAAAATACTCCCGAGGTGGAAACTATGACTATGGCTACACCTTC.

As for this clonotype: A much larger clone lies one base from this, so it may be a read error. This chain links TRBV7-2 with TRBJ1-1, with 7 bases identical to TRBD1. This CDR3 spans 15 amino acids. J lost 7 bases, V lost 0 bases, and 8 bases had no gene match. Germline CDR1 reads SGHTA; CDR2 reads FQGNSA. CDR3 in DNA: TGTGCCAGCAGCTTAGCCTCCACAGGGGTTGGTGAAGCTTTCTTT. Translated: CASSLASTGVGEAFF.

This clonotype came up a few times. The rearrangement links TRBV3-1 to TRBJ1-3; no firm D call. The CDR3 has 15 residues. Trimming removed 4 bases at V and 4 bases at J, with 14 bases between. CDR1 and CDR2 (germline): LGHDT, YNNKEL (reference sequence). DNA of the CDR3: TGTGCCAGCAGCCCCCATAATTCTTGGGGAAACACCATATATTTT. Encoded protein: CASSPHNSWGNTIYF.

The J gene is TRBJ1-1, the V gene TRBV20-1; TRBD1 matches at 7 bases. Germline V gene sequence: CDR1 DFQATT, CDR2 SNEGSKA (reference sequence). The length of the CDR3 is 15 residues. With 4 bases clipped from V and 4 bases from J, the junction kept 12 bases outside the gene matches. As DNA, the CDR3 is TGCAGTGCTACAAACAGGGGAGGCGGGATCACTGAAGCTTTCTTT. Amino acid sequence: CSATNRGGGITEAFF.

This clonotype was observed at least ten times. V usage is TRBV28 and J usage is TRBJ1-1; the match to TRBD1 covers 9 bases. The ends lost 5 bases at V and 4 bases at J; junction bases unmatched: 14. CDR3 length: 17 residues. Germline lookup yields CDR1 MDHEN and CDR2 SYDVKM. The CDR3, as DNA: TGTGCCAGCAGTGCTCTGGGACAGGGATGGACGGGCACTGAAGCTTTCTTT. The encoded protein is CASSALGQGWTGTEAFF.

This sequence joins TRBV7-9 and TRBJ1-5; no reliable D call. Trimming left V 1 base short and J 7 bases short, with 8 bases between. CDR1 and CDR2 (germline): SEHNR, FQNEAQ (reference sequence). CDR3 length equals 13 residues. As DNA, the CDR3 is TGTGCCAGCAGCTTAGAGCTCGAGCAGCCCCAGCATTTT. As protein: CASSLELEQPQHF.

In its sample, this clonotype was seen a few times. The gene calls are TRBV4-2 and TRBJ1-1, with a weak D call TRBD1 (5 bases). V was trimmed by 4 bases and J by 8 bases, leaving 11 bases between them. The CDR3 contains 12 residues. CDR1 and CDR2 from the germline V gene are LGHNA and YNFKEQ. As DNA, the CDR3 is TGTGCCAGCAGCCCAGACGCAGGGGAAGCTTTCTTT. Translated: CASSPDAGEAFF.

This sequence joins TRBV10-2 and TRBJ2-7; D is unclear. The CDR3 loop spans 12 amino acids. Germline V CDR1 and CDR2: WSHSY, SAAADI. V gave up 7 bases and J gave up 6 bases, with 13 bases separating them. CDR3 loop: CASTPNAPEQYF. In nucleotides, the CDR3 is TGCGCCAGCACCCCGAACGCCCCCGAGCAGTACTTC.

J is TRBJ2-2 and V is TRBV10-2; D is undetermined. CDR1 WSHSY and CDR2 SAAADI come from the germline V gene. The ends were cut back, 10 bases at V and 6 bases at J, with 15 bases in the middle. The CDR3 is 13 residues long. The CDR3 nucleotides read TGCGCCATCACGAGTGGTCCCCCCGGGGAGCTGTTTTTT. Its protein product is CAITSGPPGELFF.